These 28 T cell receptor beta chains originate from one sample sequenced in a study of cytomegalovirus exposure and HLA in healthy donors. PCR amplification relied on 60 Vbeta primers (plus 13 Jbeta primers). TCRdb's copy holds only in-frame clones and misses some; the assay was immunoSEQ multiplex PCR. Counted here are 100,000 to 150,000 clones, approximately 80% occurring once; the ten biggest clones make up 0.95% to 1.5%. The material sequenced was PBMCs. Receptors were obtained from a girl aged 2-10 years in good health and CMV-seronegative.

The gene calls are TRBV29-1 and TRBJ2-5; 10 positions agree with TRBD2. V was pared by 7 bases and J by 5 bases, with 10 bases of the junction left unmatched. From germline, CDR1 is SQVTM and CDR2 ANQGSEA. The CDR3 length is 14 residues. CDR3 sequence reads: CSGKAGGPWETQYF. The CDR3 region has the DNA TGCAGCGGAAAAGCGGGAGGGCCTTGGGAGACCCAGTACTTC.

This clone was counted a few times. This chain joins TRBV6-1 and TRBJ2-1; the D is unclear. Per the germline V gene, CDR1 is MNHNS and CDR2 is SASEGT. The CDR3 loop spans 15 amino acids. V was clipped by 1 base and J by 4 bases, with 11 bases between them. CDR3 coding DNA: TGTGCCAGCAGTGAAGAGATCTCAGGTTACAATGAGCAGTTCTTC. This sequence encodes CASSEEISGYNEQFF.

Only one count was recorded for this clone. The chain links TRBV28 to TRBJ2-7; a possible D gene is TRBD1 (6 bases). The V end was cut by 7 bases, the J end by 4 bases, with 14 bases between. The V gene's germline CDR1 is MDHEN and CDR2 SYDVKM. This CDR3 spans 13 amino acids. CDR3 amino acids: CASTLRGGYEQYF. For the CDR3, the DNA is TGTGCCAGCACCCTCAGGGGCGGTTACGAGCAGTACTTC.

This chain connects TRBV7-2 to TRBJ2-1; 11 bases map to TRBD2. The germline gives CDR1 SGHTA, CDR2 FQGNSA. Trimming cost V 4 bases and J 8 bases; bases outside gene matches: 10. CDR3 length: 16 amino acids. CDR3 in amino acids: CASSSVLAGGPDEQFF. The CDR3, as DNA: TGTGCCAGCAGCTCTGTGTTAGCGGGGGGGCCAGATGAGCAGTTCTTC.

The chain recombines TRBV30 with TRBJ2-3, with TRBD2 matching 10 bases. From germline, CDR1 is GTSNPN and CDR2 SVGIG (reference sequence). This CDR3 has 16 amino acids. V gave up 3 bases and J gave up 6 bases; unmatched junction bases: 12. The CDR3 here is CAWSHFLAGVADTQYF. Written as DNA, the CDR3 is TGTGCCTGGAGCCACTTTCTAGCGGGAGTGGCGGATACGCAGTATTTT.

This clone was counted only a few times. The chain links TRBV27 to TRBJ2-1, with a weak D call TRBD1 (5 bases). The CDR3 length is 15 residues. The V end lost 3 bases, the J end lost 4 bases, and 13 bases lay between the germline ends. The germline CDR1 and CDR2 sequences are MNHEY and SMNVEV (reference sequence). The CDR3 loop reads CASSFRAGNYNEQFF. The CDR3 DNA reads as TGTGCCAGCAGTTTTAGGGCAGGGAATTACAATGAGCAGTTCTTC.

This clone was observed a few times. The chain uses TRBV6-6 and TRBJ2-7; D might be TRBD2 (6 bases). CDR1 and CDR2 from the germline V gene are MNHNY and SVGAGI (reference sequence). V shed 0 bases and J shed 6 bases, with 18 bases lying between them. The CDR3 is 16 residues long. This chain's CDR3 is CASSYSIYPGASEQYF. In DNA form, the CDR3 reads TGTGCCAGCAGTTACTCTATCTATCCGGGAGCTAGCGAGCAGTACTTC.

About this clone itself: Other nucleotide sequences from this sample produce the same CDR3. The V call is TRBV4-2, the J call TRBJ1-4; D may be TRBD1 (5 bases). The CDR3 loop spans 16 amino acids. Trimming pared 2 bases from V and 5 bases from J, leaving 15 bases between. Germline values: CDR1 LGHNA, CDR2 YNFKEQ. CDR3 in amino acids: CASSQSLGRTNEKLFF. CDR3 nucleotides: TGTGCCAGCAGCCAATCGCTCGGCCGGACAAATGAAAAACTGTTTTTT.

The chain employs TRBV29-1 and TRBJ1-5; 7 bases line up with TRBD1. The V segment lost 6 bases and the J segment 1 base; nucleotides outside the gene matches: 6. The CDR3 runs 14 residues. Germline CDR1 and CDR2: SQVTM and ANQGSEA. The CDR3 is CSVATGASNQPQHF. CDR3 bases: TGCAGCGTAGCCACAGGGGCGAGCAATCAGCCCCAGCATTTT. Variable domain in full (rest from reference TRBV29-1 and TRBJ1-5): SAVISQKPSRDICQRGTSLTIQCQVDSQVTMMFWYRQQPGQSLTLIATANQGSEATYESGFVIDKFPISRPNLTFSTLTVSNMSPEDSSIYLCSVATGASNQPQHFGDGTRLSIL.

This clone appeared once. The chain recombines TRBV27 with TRBJ2-5, with 8 nucleotides matching TRBD1. Per germline, CDR1 MNHEY and CDR2 SMNVEV (reference sequence). The CDR3 runs 14 residues. The V segment lost 6 bases and the J segment 5 bases; nucleotides outside the gene matches: 8. CDR3 coding DNA: TGTGCCAGCAGCCCAGGGGGCGAGGTGGAGACCCAGTACTTC. Encoded protein: CASSPGGEVETQYF.

The chain recombines TRBV6-1 with TRBJ2-5; possible D gene TRBD2, 5 bases. V lost 2 bases to trimming and J lost 4 bases, with 14 bases between them. CDR1 is MNHNS and CDR2 is SASEGT in the germline V gene. CDR3 length equals 15 residues. The CDR3 DNA is TGTGCCAGCAGTGAACGGCTAGCCTATCGAGAGACCCAGTACTTC. This gives the protein CASSERLAYRETQYF.

The chain is built from TRBV4-2 and TRBJ2-1, with D perhaps matching TRBD2 (6 bases). V lost 3 bases and J lost 2, with 14 bases in between. Germline V gives CDR1 LGHNA, CDR2 YNFKEQ. The CDR3 runs to 16 residues. The CDR3 reads CASSQGGRGTYNEQFF. The CDR3 bases are TGTGCCAGCAGCCAGGGGGGTAGAGGGACCTACAATGAGCAGTTCTTC.

In nucleotides, the CDR3 is TGCGCCAGCAGCCAAGTCGGAGTCTCTGGAAACACCATATATTTT. It is translated as CASSQVGVSGNTIYF. The chain joins TRBV4-1 to TRBJ1-3; D is uncertain. This CDR3 has 15 amino acids. The V end lost 1 base, the J end lost 0 bases, and 7 bases lay between the germline ends. CDR1 and CDR2 from the germline V gene are MGHRA and YSYEKL.

The V gene is TRBV7-2, the J gene TRBJ2-2, with 13 bases lining up with TRBD2. CDR3 size: 18 residues. Unmatched junction bases numbered 7, after V lost 5 bases and J lost 1 base. Germline lookup yields CDR1 SGHTA and CDR2 FQGNSA. The DNA of the CDR3 is TGTGCCAGCAGCCCAAGGACTAGCGGGAGCTGGAACACCGGGGAGCTGTTTTTT. Protein product: CASSPRTSGSWNTGELFF.

The chain is built from TRBV15 and TRBJ2-2; 7 bases agree with TRBD1. Germline V gene lookup returns CDR1 LNHNV and CDR2 YYDKDF (reference sequence). After removal of 1 base from V and 1 base from J, the junction contained 12 bases not matched to a gene. The CDR3 runs to 19 residues. The CDR3 region is CATSRVIIIGTVNTGELFF. The CDR3 region has the DNA TGTGCCACCAGCAGAGTAATTATTATAGGGACAGTGAACACCGGGGAGCTGTTTTTT.

The rearrangement uses TRBV7-2 and TRBJ1-5, with 11 positions matching TRBD1. The CDR3 is 16 residues long. V lost 5 bases and J lost 5; bases outside the gene matches: 8. From germline, CDR1 is SGHTA and CDR2 FQGNSA. The CDR3 coding sequence is TGTGCCAGCAGCCCGAAGTGGGACAGGGGGGATCAGCCCCAGCATTTT. This codes for CASSPKWDRGDQPQHF.

A word on this clone: The sample carries other DNA sequences with the same CDR3. V and J are TRBV4-1 and TRBJ2-5; 11 nucleotides match TRBD2. This CDR3 contains 15 residues. V lost 5 bases and J lost 4; bases outside the gene matches: 6. Germline CDR1 MGHRA, CDR2 YSYEKL. The CDR3 DNA is TGCGCCAGCAGCGACCGACTAGCGGGGAGAGAGACCCAGTACTTC. Translated: CASSDRLAGRETQYF.

The chain joins TRBV5-1 to TRBJ2-7; 9 bases agree with TRBD2. Trimming took 0 bases from V and 5 from J; bases not matched to a gene: 9. The germline gives CDR1 SGHRS, CDR2 YFSETQ. The CDR3 has 16 residues. The CDR3 nucleotides are TGCGCCAGCAGCTTGGCCGGCCTAGCGGGGACCCACGAGCAGTACTTC. It codes for CASSLAGLAGTHEQYF.

The rearrangement uses TRBV28 and TRBJ2-7; TRBD2 aligns across 10 bases. Germline-derived CDR1 and CDR2 are MDHEN and SYDVKM. The trim removed 1 base at V and 5 bases at J, leaving 5 bases unmatched. CDR3 size: 15 residues. The CDR3 loop reads CASSLSPSGSDEQYF. The CDR3 region has the DNA TGTGCCAGCAGTTTATCCCCTAGCGGGAGCGACGAGCAGTACTTC.

The J gene is TRBJ2-1, the V gene TRBV19; D uncertain. The germline gives CDR1 LNHDA, CDR2 SQIVND (reference sequence). This CDR3 contains 15 residues. Trimming removed 4 bases at V and 5 bases at J, with 15 bases between. The CDR3 here is CASSTPWQVNNEQFF. The DNA of the CDR3 is TGTGCCAGTAGTACCCCGTGGCAGGTCAACAATGAGCAGTTCTTC.

The chain uses TRBV19 and TRBJ2-7; a weak D match, TRBD1 (6 bases). The CDR3 runs 14 residues. With 6 bases removed from V and 7 bases from J, the gap between germline ends came to 19 bases. CDR1 is LNHDA and CDR2 is SQIVND in the germline V gene (reference sequence). CDR3 sequence: CASSPNTGIGEQYF. CDR3 bases: TGTGCCAGTAGCCCTAACACAGGGATAGGGGAGCAGTACTTC.

The chain's CDR3 is CASSLPTWGQGTTGANVLTF. In DNA form, the CDR3 reads TGTGCCAGCAGCTTACCCACTTGGGGACAGGGAACGACTGGGGCCAACGTCCTGACTTTC. V gene TRBV5-4 combines with J gene TRBJ2-6; 9 bases are a match to TRBD1. Germline V gene lookup returns CDR1 SGHNT and CDR2 YYREEE (reference sequence). The CDR3 is 20 amino acids. Losses at the gene ends were 2 bases for V and 2 bases for J; bases not matched to a gene: 14.

This clone was detected only once. This chain connects TRBV6-1 to TRBJ2-5, with a tentative D call TRBD1 (6 bases). V was trimmed by 3 bases and J by 0 bases, leaving 11 bases between them. The CDR3 spans 15 residues. CDR1 is MNHNS, CDR2 SASEGT, per germline. The CDR3, as DNA: TGTGCCAGCAGTGAGCCAGGGGCCCACCAAGAGACCCAGTACTTC. Protein sequence: CASSEPGAHQETQYF.

This clone was seen a single time. This rearrangement joins TRBV2 to TRBJ2-7; 12 bases agree with TRBD2. Per the germline V gene, CDR1 is SNHLY and CDR2 is FYNNEI. The CDR3 is made up of 15 amino acids. With V trimmed by 5 bases and J by 2 bases, 4 bases remained unmatched. Written as DNA, the CDR3 is TGTGCCAGCAGTAGACTAGCGGGGGCCCCCTACGAGCAGTACTTC. Its translation is CASSRLAGAPYEQYF.

V is TRBV29-1 and J is TRBJ2-1; 10 bases are shared with TRBD1. This CDR3 is 15 amino acids long. V was pared by 4 bases and J by 1 base, with 4 bases of the junction left unmatched. Germline V gene data show CDR1 as SQVTM and CDR2 as ANQGSEA. DNA for the CDR3: TGCAGCGTTGTGGGGGACAGGGGTTCCTACAATGAGCAGTTCTTC. Its protein is CSVVGDRGSYNEQFF.

The chain combines TRBV10-1 with TRBJ2-1, with D possibly TRBD1 on 6 matching bases. The CDR3 covers 13 residues. Trimming took 5 bases from V and 6 from J, leaving 11 bases between them. Germline V CDR1 and CDR2: WNHNN, SYGVQD (reference sequence). The CDR3 nucleotides are TGCGCCAGCAGTTCACAGGGACCCAATGAGCAGTTCTTC. Translated, it gives CASSSQGPNEQFF.

V is TRBV27 and J is TRBJ1-5; TRBD1 matches at 12 bases. The CDR3 extends over 16 amino acids. The trim removed 0 bases at V and 6 bases at J, leaving 3 bases unmatched. Germline loops: CDR1 MNHEY, CDR2 SMNVEV (reference sequence). The CDR3 loop is CASSLSGQGASQPQHF. In DNA form, the CDR3 reads TGTGCCAGCAGTTTATCGGGACAGGGGGCCAGTCAGCCCCAGCATTTT.

J is TRBJ2-6 and V is TRBV27, with D uncertain. This CDR3 region has 15 residues. Trimming cost V 6 bases and J 0 bases, with 9 bases left between them. The germline gives CDR1 MNHEY, CDR2 SMNVEV (reference sequence). The DNA of the CDR3 is TGTGCCAGCAGCCCGTTGGCCTCTGGGGCCAACGTCCTGACTTTC. Residues: CASSPLASGANVLTF.